This T cell receptor beta chain was documented in a study of T cells in Graves' hyperthyroidism and ophthalmopathy. The source material, RNA transcripts, was used to amplify TCR beta CDR3 regions. The HTBI set primed first-round TCR CDR3 RT-PCR. TCRdb independently ran MiXCR on the multiplex PCR reads; one entry per CDR3 protein. In the table there are fewer than 650,000 distinct CDR3 sequences, about 46% of which are singletons. The table lists this clonotype with many counts. CDR3 size: 13 residues. V was clipped by 3 bases and J by 3 bases, with 11 bases between them. Looked up from germline, CDR1 is DFQATT and CDR2 is SNEGSKA (reference sequence).

The sample taken for sequencing was peripheral blood or thyroid tissue (not recorded which). The chain uses TRBV20-1 and TRBJ1-2; unclear D gene. The sequence was collected from an adult woman with Graves' disease, either hyperthyroidism or ophthalmopathy (not recorded which). The CDR3 coding sequence is TGCAGTGCTAGGACCGATACTCACTATGGCTACACCTTC. As protein: CSARTDTHYGYTF.